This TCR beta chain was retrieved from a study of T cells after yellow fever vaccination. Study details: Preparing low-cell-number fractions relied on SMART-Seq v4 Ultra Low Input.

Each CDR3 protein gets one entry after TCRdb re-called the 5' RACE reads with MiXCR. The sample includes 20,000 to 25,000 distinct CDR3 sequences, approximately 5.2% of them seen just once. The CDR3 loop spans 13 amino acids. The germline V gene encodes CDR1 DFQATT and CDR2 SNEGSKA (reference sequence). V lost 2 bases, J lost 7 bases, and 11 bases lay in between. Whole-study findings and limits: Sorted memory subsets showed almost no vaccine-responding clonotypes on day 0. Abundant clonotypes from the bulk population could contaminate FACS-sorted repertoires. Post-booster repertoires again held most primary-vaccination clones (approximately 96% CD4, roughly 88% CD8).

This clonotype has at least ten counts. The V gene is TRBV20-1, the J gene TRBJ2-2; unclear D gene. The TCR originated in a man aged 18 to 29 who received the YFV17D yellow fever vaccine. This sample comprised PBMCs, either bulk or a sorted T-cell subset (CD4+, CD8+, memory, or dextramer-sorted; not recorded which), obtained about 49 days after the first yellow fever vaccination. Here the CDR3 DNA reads TGCAGTGCTAGATTGACCGCTAGCGGGGAGCTGTTTTTT. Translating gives CSARLTASGELFF.